The sequence of this T cell receptor beta chain was determined in a study of blood T cells in healthy people across ages. Donors each provided ten milliliters of peripheral blood. This clonotype has more than one count but fewer than ten. Its target is unknown. A second PCR of 7 to 11 cycles used a sample-barcoded 5' primer and a J-beta primer mix. Researchers report that a template-switch adaptor with 12 random nucleotides tagged each cDNA molecule. In TCRdb, the 5' RACE reads were re-called with MiXCR into one record per CDR3 protein. The table lists about 620,000 distinct CDR3 sequences, about 21% of them singletons, with 3% to 4.5% in the top ten. Study results and limitations: Strong correlation existed between TCR beta diversity and naive T cell percentage.

The CDR3 sequence is 14 residues long. The trim removed 3 bases at V and 2 bases at J, leaving 3 bases unmatched. Germline CDR1 and CDR2: KGHSH and LQKENI. What was sequenced was blood. The receptor was derived from a man in his 70s in good health. The rearrangement joins TRBV18 to TRBJ2-5; 7 bases align to TRBD1. The CDR3 spells CASSPTQGQETQYF. DNA of the CDR3: TGTGCCAGCTCACCTACACAGGGGCAAGAGACCCAGTACTTC.